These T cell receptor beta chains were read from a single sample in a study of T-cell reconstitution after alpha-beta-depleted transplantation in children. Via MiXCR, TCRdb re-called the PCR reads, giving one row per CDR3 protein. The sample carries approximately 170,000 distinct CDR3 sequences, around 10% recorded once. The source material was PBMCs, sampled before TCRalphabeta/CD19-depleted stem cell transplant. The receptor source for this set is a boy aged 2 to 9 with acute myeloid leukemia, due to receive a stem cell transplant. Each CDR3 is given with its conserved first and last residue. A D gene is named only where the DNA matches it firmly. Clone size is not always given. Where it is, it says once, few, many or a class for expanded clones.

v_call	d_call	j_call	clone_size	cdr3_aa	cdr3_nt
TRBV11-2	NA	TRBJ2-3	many	CASSLEIQGTDTQYF	TGTGCCAGCAGCTTAGAGATACAGGGAACGGATACGCAGTATTTT
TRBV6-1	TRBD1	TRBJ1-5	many	CASSGGGQGGQPQHF	TGTGCCAGCAGTGGGGGGGGACAGGGGGGTCAGCCCCAGCATTTT
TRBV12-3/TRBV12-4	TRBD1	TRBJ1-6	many	CASTGTGRSPLHF	TGTGCCAGCACCGGGACAGGGCGTTCACCCCTCCACTTT
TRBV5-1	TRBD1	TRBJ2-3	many	CASSSRQGPADTQYF	TGCGCCAGCAGCTCGAGACAGGGTCCCGCAGATACGCAGTATTTT
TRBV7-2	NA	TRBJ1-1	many	CASSVRTANTEAFF	TGTGCCAGCAGCGTGAGGACAGCGAACACTGAAGCTTTCTTT
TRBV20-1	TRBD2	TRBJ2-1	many	CSARVAGVLGEQFF	TGCAGTGCTAGAGTTGCGGGGGTGCTCGGTGAGCAGTTCTTC
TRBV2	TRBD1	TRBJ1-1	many	CASSEFPPGGDTEAFF	TGTGCCAGCAGTGAATTTCCCCCAGGGGGGGACACTGAAGCTTTCTTT
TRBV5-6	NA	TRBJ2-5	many	CATSRLRETQYF	TGTGCCACCTCTCGGCTGAGGGAGACCCAGTACTTC
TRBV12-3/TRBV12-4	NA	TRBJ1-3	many	CASSLWSGWSSGNTIYF	TGTGCCAGCAGTTTATGGTCAGGGTGGAGCTCTGGAAACACCATATATTTT
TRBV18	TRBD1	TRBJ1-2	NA	CASSPNRGSDYGYTF	TGTGCCAGCTCGCCCAACAGGGGCTCTGACTATGGCTACACCTTC
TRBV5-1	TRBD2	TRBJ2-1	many	CASSLGLAGGEQFF	TGCGCCAGCAGCTTGGGACTAGCGGGGGGTGAGCAGTTCTTC
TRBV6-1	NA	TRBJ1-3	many	CASSLLGHGNTIYF	TGTGCCAGCAGCCTCCTTGGGCATGGAAACACCATATATTTT
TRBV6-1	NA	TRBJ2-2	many	CASTKYRQVSGELFF	TGTGCCAGCACCAAATATCGACAGGTCAGCGGGGAGCTGTTTTTT
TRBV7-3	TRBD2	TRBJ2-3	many	CASSLGISGISDTQYF	TGTGCCAGCAGCTTGGGGATTAGCGGGATCTCGGATACGCAGTATTTT
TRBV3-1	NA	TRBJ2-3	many	CASSHGSFTDTQYF	TGTGCCAGCAGCCATGGGAGTTTCACAGATACGCAGTATTTT
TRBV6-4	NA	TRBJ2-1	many	CASSDMDIPGHEQFF	TGTGCCAGCAGTGATATGGATATTCCTGGGCATGAGCAGTTCTTC
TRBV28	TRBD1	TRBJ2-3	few	CASSPDRGGTDTQYF	TGTGCCAGCAGTCCGGACAGGGGGGGCACAGATACGCAGTATTTT
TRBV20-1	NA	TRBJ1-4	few	CSARRTGATNEKLFF	TGCAGTGCTAGACGGACGGGGGCAACTAATGAAAAACTGTTTTTT
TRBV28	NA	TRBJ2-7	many	CASSLVSAGSYEQYF	TGTGCCAGCAGTTTGGTTAGCGCCGGTTCCTACGAGCAGTACTTC
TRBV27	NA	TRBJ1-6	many	CASSPLKGGSPLHF	TGTGCCAGCAGCCCCTTAAAGGGAGGCTCACCCCTCCACTTT
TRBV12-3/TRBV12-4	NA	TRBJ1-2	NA	CASSFKRGYGYTF	TGTGCCAGCAGTTTCAAACGGGGTTATGGCTACACCTTC
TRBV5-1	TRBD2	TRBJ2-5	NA	CASSWTSGRARETQYF	TGCGCCAGCAGCTGGACTAGCGGGAGGGCCCGGGAGACCCAGTACTTC
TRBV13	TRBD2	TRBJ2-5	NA	CASSRSGGDGTRETQYF	TGTGCCAGCAGCCGTAGCGGGGGGGATGGTACCAGGGAGACCCAGTACTTC
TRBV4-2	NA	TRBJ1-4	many	CASSQGVLTATNEKLFF	TGTGCCAGCAGCCAAGGGGTGCTCACCGCTACTAATGAAAAACTGTTTTTT
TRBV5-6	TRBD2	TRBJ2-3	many	CASRPMGGTEHTQYF	TGTGCCAGCAGACCCATGGGGGGGACGGAACATACGCAGTATTTT
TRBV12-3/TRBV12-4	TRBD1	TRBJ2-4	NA	CASGQGQGAKNIQYF	TGTGCCAGCGGCCAGGGACAGGGGGCCAAAAACATTCAGTACTTC
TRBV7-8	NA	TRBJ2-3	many	CASSSPTMADTQYF	TGTGCCAGCAGCTCCCCGACCATGGCAGATACGCAGTATTTT
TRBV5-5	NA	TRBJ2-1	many	CASSPRHEQFF	TGTGCCAGCAGCCCCAGGCATGAGCAGTTCTTC
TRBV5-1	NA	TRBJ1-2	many	CASSSPRDPDGYTF	TGCGCCAGCAGCTCCCCCCGGGACCCGGATGGCTACACCTTC
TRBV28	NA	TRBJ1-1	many	CASSLSILGGKYTEAFF	TGTGCCAGCAGTTTATCGATCCTAGGTGGGAAATACACTGAAGCTTTCTTT
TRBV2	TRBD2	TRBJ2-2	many	CASTYGTSGHTGELFF	TGTGCCAGCACATACGGGACTAGCGGGCACACCGGGGAGCTGTTTTTT
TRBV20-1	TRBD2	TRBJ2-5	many	CSANGLAESRGTQYF	TGCAGTGCCAATGGACTAGCGGAGTCTCGAGGGACCCAGTACTTC
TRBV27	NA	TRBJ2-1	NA	CASRSGPSYNEQFF	TGTGCCAGCCGGTCGGGTCCGAGTTACAATGAGCAGTTCTTC
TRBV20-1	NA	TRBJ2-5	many	CSARPDSAYQETQYF	TGCAGTGCTAGACCGGACAGTGCCTACCAAGAGACCCAGTACTTC
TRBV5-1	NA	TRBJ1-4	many	CASSLQQSNEKLFF	TGCGCCAGCAGCTTGCAACAGAGTAATGAAAAACTGTTTTTT
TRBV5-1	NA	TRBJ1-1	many	CASSLDIFRNTEAFF	TGCGCCAGCAGCTTGGACATTTTCCGGAACACTGAAGCTTTCTTT
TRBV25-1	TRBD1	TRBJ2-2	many	CASSNRGRGGELFF	TGTGCCAGCAGTAACAGGGGGCGTGGCGGGGAGCTGTTTTTT
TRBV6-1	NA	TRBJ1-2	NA	CASEAAPGFSNYGYTF	TGTGCCAGCGAAGCAGCTCCAGGCTTTTCAAACTATGGCTACACCTTC
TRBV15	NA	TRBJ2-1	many	CATSSPERQGGDEQFF	TGTGCCACCAGCAGTCCAGAGAGGCAAGGGGGGGATGAGCAGTTCTTC
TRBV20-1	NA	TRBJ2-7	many	CSARGGDYEQYF	TGCAGTGCTAGGGGGGGTGACTACGAGCAGTACTTC
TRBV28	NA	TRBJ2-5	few	CASSPGTFQETQYF	TGTGCCAGCAGTCCCGGGACTTTCCAAGAGACCCAGTACTTC
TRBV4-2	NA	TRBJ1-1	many	CASSQPPLSGGRDTEAFF	TGTGCCAGCAGCCAACCACCGCTTTCGGGTGGTCGTGACACTGAAGCTTTCTTT
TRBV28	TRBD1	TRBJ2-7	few	CASRSRQGIVQSYEQYF	TGTGCCAGCAGGTCCCGACAGGGAATAGTGCAATCCTACGAGCAGTACTTC
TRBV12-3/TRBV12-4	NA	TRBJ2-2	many	CASSLGNGELFF	TGTGCCAGCAGTTTAGGGAACGGGGAGCTGTTTTTT
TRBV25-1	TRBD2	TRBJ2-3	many	CPSSEHGRVYGTDTQYF	TGTCCCAGCAGTGAACACGGGAGGGTCTATGGGACAGATACGCAGTATTTT
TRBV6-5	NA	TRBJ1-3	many	CASSYSPSDSRHGSTIYF	TGTGCCAGCAGTTACTCGCCTTCTGACAGCAGGCATGGGAGCACCATATATTTT
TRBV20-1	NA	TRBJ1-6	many	CSARTVGNSPLHF	TGCAGTGCTAGGACAGTCGGAAATTCACCCCTCCACTTT
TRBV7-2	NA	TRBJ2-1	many	CASSLMGNEQFF	TGTGCCAGCAGCTTAATGGGAAATGAGCAGTTCTTC
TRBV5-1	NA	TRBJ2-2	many	CASSLSPTGNTGELFF	TGCGCCAGCAGCTTATCCCCGACAGGCAACACCGGGGAGCTGTTTTTT
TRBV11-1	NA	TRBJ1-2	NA	CASSFLGDGYTF	TGTGCCAGCAGTTTCTTAGGGGATGGCTACACCTTC
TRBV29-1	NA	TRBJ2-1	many	CSVPQSDSYNEQFF	TGCAGCGTACCCCAATCGGATTCCTACAATGAGCAGTTCTTC
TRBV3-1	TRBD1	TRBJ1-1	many	CASSVRGIAEAFF	TGTGCCAGCAGTGTCAGGGGGATAGCTGAAGCTTTCTTT
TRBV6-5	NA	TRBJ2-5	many	CASSYSYGTEETQYF	TGTGCCAGCAGTTACTCTTACGGGACTGAAGAGACCCAGTACTTC
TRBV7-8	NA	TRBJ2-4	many	CASSSNRVSRNIQYF	TGTGCCAGCAGCAGCAACAGGGTTTCTAGAAACATTCAGTACTTC
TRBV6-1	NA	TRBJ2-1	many	CASSSDFSSYNEQFF	TGTGCCAGCAGCTCGGACTTTTCTTCCTACAATGAGCAGTTCTTC